Below, 8 T cell receptor beta chains from the same sample are listed, as sequenced in a study of blood T cell repertoires in COVID-19 (dated by TCRdb to 2020 to 2022). Receptor amplification or capture employed the immunoSEQ multiplex PCR assay. Held by TCRdb, this immuneACCESS table contains in-frame sequences only and omits some clones. Under half of the omission traces to an unresolved V gene where checked; the cause of the rest is unknown. Present in this sample are about 150,000 clones, 87% of which were seen just once. Together, the top ten hold over 4.5% of the sample. The sequenced material came from peripheral blood. These receptors all stem from a human donor in a cohort sampled during active COVID-19.

This chain uses TRBV10-3 with TRBJ1-1; D is possibly TRBD1 (6 bases). Germline-derived CDR1 and CDR2 are ENHRY and SYGVKD. With 1 base removed from V and 1 base from J, the gap between germline ends came to 13 bases. The CDR3 length is 16 residues. The CDR3 DNA reads as TGTGCCATCAGTGAGTGGCGGCCGGACAGGAACACTGAAGCTTTCTTT. This translates into CAISEWRPDRNTEAFF.

This CDR3 is CASSPKGDREYSPLHF. The CDR3 nucleotides read TGTGCCAGCTCACCAAAAGGGGACAGGGAGTATTCACCCCTCCACTTT. The genes are TRBV18 and TRBJ1-6, with TRBD1 matching over 9 bases. CDR3 length: 16 amino acids. The V gene's germline CDR1 is KGHSH and CDR2 LQKENI. V shed 2 bases, J shed 8 bases, and the junction held 7 bases outside the gene matches.

In DNA, the CDR3 is TGCGCCAGCAGCTCGGAACCCGGGACAGCAACCTACGAGCAGTACTTC. This sequence encodes CASSSEPGTATYEQYF. The chain has TRBV5-1 and TRBJ2-7, with TRBD1 identical over 7 bases. With 3 bases clipped from V and 2 bases from J, the junction kept 11 bases outside the gene matches. Germline V gene lookup returns CDR1 SGHRS and CDR2 YFSETQ. This CDR3 spans 16 amino acids.

This clone was picked up a small number of times. J is TRBJ1-2 and V is TRBV19; weak D call: TRBD1 (5 bases). The CDR3 is 14 residues long. The germline V gene encodes CDR1 LNHDA and CDR2 SQIVND (reference sequence). V shed 4 bases and J shed 4 bases, with 13 bases lying between them. DNA of the CDR3: TGTGCCAGTAGTAAGGGGCAGGGCTTCTATGGCTACACCTTC. Translation: CASSKGQGFYGYTF.

The J gene is TRBJ1-1, the V gene TRBV11-3, with D possibly TRBD1 on 6 matching bases. In germline, CDR1 is SGHNT, CDR2 YENEEA. Between the trimmed V and J ends, which lost 5 bases and 5 bases, there was a span of 18 bases. The CDR3 sequence is 15 residues long. The CDR3 loop reads CASSPPVGARTEAFF. As DNA, the CDR3 is TGTGCCAGCAGCCCCCCCGTGGGGGCGCGAACTGAAGCTTTCTTT.

CDR3: CASSPGQPTNEKLFF. The CDR3, as DNA: TGCGCCAGCAGCCCGGGACAGCCAACTAATGAAAAACTGTTTTTT. The chain links TRBV5-1 to TRBJ1-4; 7 positions agree with TRBD1. Unmatched junction bases numbered 3, after V lost 4 bases and J lost 0 bases. The CDR3 contains 15 residues. CDR1 and CDR2 (germline): SGHRS, YFSETQ.

The chain carries TRBV2 and TRBJ1-2, with D possibly being TRBD1 (6 bases). Trimming stripped 4 bases from V and 0 bases from J, with 15 bases between. Germline V gene data show CDR1 as SNHLY and CDR2 as FYNNEI. There are 16 residues in the CDR3. Here the CDR3 reads CASSGIQGFANYGYTF. The CDR3 region has the DNA TGTGCCAGCAGTGGAATACAGGGCTTTGCTAACTATGGCTACACCTTC.

The rearrangement uses TRBV5-6 and TRBJ2-7; no reliable D call. Trimming shortened V by 2 bases and J by 0 bases, and 6 bases separated the two germline ends. Germline CDR1 SGHDT, CDR2 YYEEEE. The CDR3 has 13 residues. The CDR3 DNA sequence: TGTGCCAGCAGCTTACCTAGCTCCTACGAGCAGTACTTC. Its translation: CASSLPSSYEQYF.